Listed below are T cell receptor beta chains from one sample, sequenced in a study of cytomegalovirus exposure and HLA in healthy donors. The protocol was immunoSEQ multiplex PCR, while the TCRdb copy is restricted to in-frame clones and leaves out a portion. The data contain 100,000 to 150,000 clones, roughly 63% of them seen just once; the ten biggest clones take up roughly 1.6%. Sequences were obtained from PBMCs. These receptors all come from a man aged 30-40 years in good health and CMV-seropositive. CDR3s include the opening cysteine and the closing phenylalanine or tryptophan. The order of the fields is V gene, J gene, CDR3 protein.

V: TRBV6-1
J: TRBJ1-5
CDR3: CASRWTGGEQPQHF

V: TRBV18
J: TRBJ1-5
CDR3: CASSPPRTGGREGQPQHF

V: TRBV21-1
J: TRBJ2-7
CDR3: CASVGQGKFREQYF

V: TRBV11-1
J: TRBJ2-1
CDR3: CASSVGQFESYNEQFF

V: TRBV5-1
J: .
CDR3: CASSLVTGGHDSYEQYF

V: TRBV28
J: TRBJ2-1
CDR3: CASSPRTSGREGEQFF

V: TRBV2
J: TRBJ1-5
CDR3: CASTTGYQPQHF

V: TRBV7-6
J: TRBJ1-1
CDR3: CASSLGGVRNTEAFF

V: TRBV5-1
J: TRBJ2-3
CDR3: CASSPQAGVDTQYF

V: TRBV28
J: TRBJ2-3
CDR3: CASSNRQFTDTQYF

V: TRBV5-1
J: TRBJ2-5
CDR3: CASSYGTRDRKETQYF

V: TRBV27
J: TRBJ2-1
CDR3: CASSLFGGRARNEQFF

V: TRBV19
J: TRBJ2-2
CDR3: CASRVSGRVGTGELFF

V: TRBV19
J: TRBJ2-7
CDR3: CASSIFALANEQYF

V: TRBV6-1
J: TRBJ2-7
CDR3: CASREPGQLIYEQYF

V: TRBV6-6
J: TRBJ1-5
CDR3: CASSWALNQPQHF

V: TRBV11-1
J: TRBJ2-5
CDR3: CASSLEGPTGWNQETQYF

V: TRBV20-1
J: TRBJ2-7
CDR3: CSAVSYDEQYF

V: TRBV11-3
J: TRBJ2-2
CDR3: CASSSLTGELFF

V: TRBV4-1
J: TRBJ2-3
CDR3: CASSQEGDRWLADTQYF

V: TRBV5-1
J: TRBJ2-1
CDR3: CASSLAVSQAENEQFF

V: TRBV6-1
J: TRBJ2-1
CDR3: CAHPSGSSYNEQFF

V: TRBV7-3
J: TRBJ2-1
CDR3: CASSSSRENNEQFF

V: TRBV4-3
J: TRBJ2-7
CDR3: CASSQDSRDRGYEQYF

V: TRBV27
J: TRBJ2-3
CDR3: CASSPTPGWDSRTDTQYF

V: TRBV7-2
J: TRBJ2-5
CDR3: CASSRDRGEETQYF

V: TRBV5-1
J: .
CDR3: CASSLGAGGHEQYF

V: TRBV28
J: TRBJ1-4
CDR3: CASSLSGVTNEKLFF

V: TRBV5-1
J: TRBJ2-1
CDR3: CASSLDVGRAYYGFDNEQFF

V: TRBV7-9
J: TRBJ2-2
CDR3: CSSSSPIRVEYTGELFF

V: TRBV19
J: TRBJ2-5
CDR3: CASSTTGQGRQYF

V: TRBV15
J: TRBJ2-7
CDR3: CATSRGQWTYEQYF

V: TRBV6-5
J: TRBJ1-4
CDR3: CASSKTGQIEKLFF

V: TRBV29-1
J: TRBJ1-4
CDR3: CSVQGMRDEKLFF

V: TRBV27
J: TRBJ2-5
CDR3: CASSLQTRGRQYF

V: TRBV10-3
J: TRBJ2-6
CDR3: CAITQGLDAGANVLTF

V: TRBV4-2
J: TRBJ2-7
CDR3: CASSQARGLASYEQYF

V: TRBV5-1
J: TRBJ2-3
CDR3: CASSSQGSGSDTQYF

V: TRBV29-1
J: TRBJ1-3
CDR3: CSARAGGTGNTIYF

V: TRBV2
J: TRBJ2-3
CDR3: CASSDRDRFTDTQYF

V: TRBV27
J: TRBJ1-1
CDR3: CASSYNGQGNTEAFF

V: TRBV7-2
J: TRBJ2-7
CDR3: CASRPILAAYEQYF

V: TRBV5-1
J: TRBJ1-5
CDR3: CASSVGGYSNQPQHF

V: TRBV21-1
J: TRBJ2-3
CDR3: CASSKRLVAGCGTDTQYF

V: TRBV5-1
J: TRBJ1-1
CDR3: CASSLYHLEGAEAFF

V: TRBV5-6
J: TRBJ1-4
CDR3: CASTLMVSGEKLFF

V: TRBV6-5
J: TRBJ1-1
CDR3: CASSRTGVKFTEAFF

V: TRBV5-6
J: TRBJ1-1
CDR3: CASSLETANTEAFF

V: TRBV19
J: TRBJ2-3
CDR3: CASSQLRTGGPDTQYF

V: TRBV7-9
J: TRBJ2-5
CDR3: CAGSDSGRYKETQYF

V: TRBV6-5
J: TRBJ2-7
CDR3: CASSAGTGGSYEQYF

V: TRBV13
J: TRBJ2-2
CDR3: CASSLGLAAGGGELFF

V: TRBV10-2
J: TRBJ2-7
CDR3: CASSSGLAGDREQYF

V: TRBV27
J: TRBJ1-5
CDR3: CASSRYPGGTISQPQHF

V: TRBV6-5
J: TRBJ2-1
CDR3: CASRDSNNEQFF

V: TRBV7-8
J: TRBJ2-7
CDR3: CASSATGGGSYEQYF